Below are 9 T cell receptor beta chains sequenced from a single sample in a study of cytomegalovirus exposure and HLA in healthy donors. Primers: 60 Vbeta forward and 13 Jbeta reverse. Sequencing was performed with immunoSEQ multiplex PCR; in TCRdb, only in-frame clones are kept and a portion is missing. The sample records roughly 120,000 clones, 60% to 85% being singletons. Material for sequencing was PBMCs. The origin of the receptors is a man aged 50-59 years in good health and CMV-seronegative.

The chain joins TRBV5-1 to TRBJ1-2; D is possibly TRBD1 (6 bases). CDR3 size: 14 residues. Trimming removed 0 bases from V and 5 bases from J, with 11 bases in between. Germline V lookup: CDR1 SGHRS, CDR2 YFSETQ. CDR3: CASSLVPGEYGYTF. The CDR3 DNA is TGCGCCAGCAGCTTGGTTCCAGGGGAGTATGGCTACACCTTC.

The V gene is TRBV11-1, the J gene TRBJ2-1, with 8 positions matching TRBD2. CDR1 is SGHAT and CDR2 is FQDESV in the germline V gene (reference sequence). The CDR3 loop spans 16 amino acids. V lost 5 bases to trimming and J lost 6 bases; unmatched junction nucleotides: 12. The CDR3 DNA follows: TGTGCCAGCAGCCCACTGACTAGCGTATGGGGCAATGAGCAGTTCTTC. This encodes CASSPLTSVWGNEQFF.

The chain uses TRBV18 and TRBJ2-7, with 12 bases fitting TRBD1. The V gene end was trimmed by 6 bases and the J gene end by 0 bases; junction bases not matched to a gene: 9. The CDR3 is made up of 17 amino acids. The V gene's germline CDR1 is KGHSH and CDR2 LQKENI. The CDR3 loop is CASSISTGQGASYEQYF. CDR3 in DNA: TGTGCCAGCTCCATTTCCACGGGACAGGGGGCCTCCTACGAGCAGTACTTC.

V is TRBV4-3 and J is TRBJ1-2; 7 nucleotides agree with TRBD1. This CDR3 contains 15 residues. Germline CDR1 reads LGHNA; CDR2 reads YSLEER. The V and J ends lost 4 bases and 4 bases, in that order; junction bases with no gene match: 9. The CDR3 loop reads CASSRFDREVYGYTF. CDR3 nucleotides: TGCGCCAGCAGCCGTTTCGACAGGGAGGTCTATGGCTACACCTTC.

The chain joins TRBV6-5 to TRBJ1-1; D gene ambiguous. V was trimmed by 0 bases and J by 3 bases, leaving 11 bases between them. Germline V gene lookup returns CDR1 MNHEY and CDR2 SVGAGI. The CDR3 is 15 residues long. The CDR3: CASSYSIGGDTEAFF. CDR3 sequence (DNA): TGTGCCAGCAGTTACTCGATAGGCGGGGACACTGAAGCTTTCTTT.

This clone was seen a handful of times. The chain joins TRBV9 to TRBJ1-2, with TRBD1 matching over 7 bases. The V gene end was trimmed by 3 bases and the J gene end by 5 bases; junction bases not matched to a gene: 13. Germline lookup yields CDR1 SGDLS and CDR2 YYNGEE. This CDR3 is built from 16 residues. The CDR3 loop is CASSAYDPGQRYGYTF. The CDR3 nucleotides are TGTGCCAGCAGCGCTTATGACCCGGGACAGCGGTATGGCTACACCTTC.

The chain is built from TRBV11-2 and TRBJ1-2; no clear D gene. This CDR3 is built from 12 residues. Germline CDR1 and CDR2: SGHAT and FQNNGV. V was pared by 8 bases and J by 5 bases, with 12 bases between. The CDR3 loop is CASSAVPYGYTF. The CDR3 DNA reads as TGTGCCAGCTCCGCAGTTCCTTATGGCTACACCTTC.

The genes are TRBV28 and TRBJ2-4, with a weak D call TRBD2 (5 bases). V shed 5 bases and J shed 0 bases, with 17 bases lying between them. The length of the CDR3 is 17 residues. The V gene's germline CDR1 is MDHEN and CDR2 SYDVKM. The CDR3 DNA sequence: TGTGCCAGCAGTAATAGACGGACTTTCCTAGCCAAAAACATTCAGTACTTC. Translating gives CASSNRRTFLAKNIQYF.

V is TRBV6-5 and J is TRBJ2-3; 7 bases fit TRBD1. V lost 6 bases, J lost 4 bases, and 10 bases stayed unmatched. The CDR3 length is 15 residues. The germline V gene encodes CDR1 MNHEY and CDR2 SVGAGI. In nucleotides, the CDR3 is TGTGCCAGCAGCGACAGGGATGCCGGGGCAGATACGCAGTATTTT. Its protein product is CASSDRDAGADTQYF.